This T cell receptor (beta chain) is drawn from a study of blood T cells in healthy people across ages. A sample-barcoded 5' primer and a J-beta primer mix were used in a second PCR of roughly 6 to 11 cycles. TCRdb ran MiXCR on the 5' RACE reads and lists one entry per CDR3 protein. The sample contains approximately 1,000,000 distinct CDR3 sequences, 35% to 40% of which appear only once. No fewer than 5 micrograms of total RNA were isolated from every sample. The CDR3 sequence is 14 residues long. Germline V CDR1 and CDR2: SEHNR, FQNEAQ (reference sequence). Trimming removed 5 bases from V and 5 bases from J, with 15 bases in between.

Input material: blood. The TCR comes from a man between 18 and 29 years old in good health. This chain links TRBV7-9 with TRBJ1-1; D may be TRBD1 (6 bases). For the CDR3, the DNA is TGTGCCAGCAGCGTATATCCGGGGACAACTGAAGCTTTCTTT. This translates into CASSVYPGTTEAFF.